A selection of T cell receptor beta chains follows, all from one sample in a study of blood T cells in healthy people across ages. MiXCR, applied by TCRdb to the 5' RACE reads, yields one record per CDR3 protein. The sample lists more than 1,400,000 distinct CDR3 sequences, roughly 40% occurring once. The sample was blood. The source of these receptors is a woman under 30 in good health. Both conserved end residues are part of each CDR3. D genes are given only for firm matches. Where a row states a size, it is once, few, many or the class of an expanded clone; other rows omit it.

v_gene: TRBV20-1
j_gene: TRBJ1-2
abundance: few
d_gene: .
CDR3nt: TGCAGTGCTTCCCAGACGGTGTCGGGCGGCTACACCTTC
CDR3aa: CSASQTVSGGYTF

v_gene: TRBV12-3/TRBV12-4
j_gene: TRBJ2-5
abundance: many
d_gene: TRBD1
CDR3nt: TGTGCCAGCCACAGGACAGGGGATGGTGAGACCCAGTACTTC
CDR3aa: CASHRTGDGETQYF

v_gene: TRBV4-1
j_gene: TRBJ2-5
abundance: many
d_gene: .
CDR3nt: TGCGCCAGCAGCCAAGCGGGTTTGGGGCTAGAGACCCAGTACTTC
CDR3aa: CASSQAGLGLETQYF

v_gene: TRBV12-3/TRBV12-4
j_gene: TRBJ2-7
abundance: few
d_gene: TRBD1
CDR3nt: TGTGCCAGCAGTCCGACAGGGCGGGACGAGCAGTACTTC
CDR3aa: CASSPTGRDEQYF

v_gene: TRBV2
j_gene: TRBJ2-3
abundance: many
d_gene: .
CDR3nt: TGTGCCAGCCGGAGAGAAACAGATACGCAGTATTTT
CDR3aa: CASRRETDTQYF

v_gene: TRBV7-7
j_gene: TRBJ2-3
abundance: few
d_gene: .
CDR3nt: TGTGCCAGCAGCCCTAATGAGGTGGGAAGCACAGATACGCAGTATTTT
CDR3aa: CASSPNEVGSTDTQYF

v_gene: TRBV12-3/TRBV12-4
j_gene: TRBJ2-5
abundance: .
d_gene: .
CDR3nt: TGTGCCAGCAGTTTGCGGGGAGTGGCTGGAGGTGAGCAGTACTTC
CDR3aa: CASSLRGVAGGEQYF

v_gene: TRBV5-1
j_gene: TRBJ1-1
abundance: .
d_gene: .
CDR3nt: TGCGCCAGCAGCACCTTGACAGCGAACACTGAAGCTTTCTTT
CDR3aa: CASSTLTANTEAFF

v_gene: TRBV4-1
j_gene: TRBJ1-1
abundance: few
d_gene: .
CDR3nt: TGCGCCAGCAGCCAAGAAGGGGGTTGGACTGAAGCTTTCTTT
CDR3aa: CASSQEGGWTEAFF

v_gene: TRBV6-1
j_gene: TRBJ2-3
abundance: .
d_gene: TRBD2
CDR3nt: TGTGCCAGCAGTAAAACTAGCGGGGGGGCAGCCGATACGCAGTATTTT
CDR3aa: CASSKTSGGAADTQYF

v_gene: TRBV5-1
j_gene: TRBJ1-2
abundance: .
d_gene: .
CDR3nt: TGCGCCAGCAGCCCCCCAGGGGCCTCCTTCTATGGCTACACTTTC
CDR3aa: CASSPPGASFYGYTF

v_gene: TRBV6-6
j_gene: TRBJ2-3
abundance: .
d_gene: TRBD2
CDR3nt: TGTGCCGTGGTAGCGGGGGGGCCCCCCACAGATACGCAGTATTTT
CDR3aa: CAVVAGGPPTDTQYF

v_gene: TRBV12-3/TRBV12-4
j_gene: TRBJ1-1
abundance: once
d_gene: .
CDR3nt: TGTGCCAGCAGTACGGGACACTTTGAAGCTTTCTTT
CDR3aa: CASSTGHFEAFF

v_gene: TRBV10-3
j_gene: TRBJ1-1
abundance: few
d_gene: .
CDR3nt: TGTGCCATCAGTGAGTATATGGGAGAAGGGGACACTGAAGCTTTCTTT
CDR3aa: CAISEYMGEGDTEAFF

v_gene: TRBV10-2
j_gene: TRBJ2-4
abundance: once
d_gene: TRBD2
CDR3nt: TGCGCCAGCGGCCAGACTAGCGGGGGGGAGGACAATGAGCAGTACTTC
CDR3aa: CASGQTSGGEDNEQYF

v_gene: TRBV5-1
j_gene: TRBJ1-2
abundance: few
d_gene: TRBD1
CDR3nt: TGCGCCAGCAGCTTGGATCCACGACAGGGCCGGAACTATGGCTACACCTTC
CDR3aa: CASSLDPRQGRNYGYTF

v_gene: TRBV25-1
j_gene: TRBJ1-2
abundance: .
d_gene: TRBD1
CDR3nt: TGTGCCACCAGTGAATACTTCCACCCGGGGGACAGAACATTTGAAACTAACTATGGCTACACCTTC
CDR3aa: CATSEYFHPGDRTFETNYGYTF

v_gene: TRBV27
j_gene: TRBJ1-1
abundance: few
d_gene: .
CDR3nt: TGTGCCAGCAGTACCAGAGGGGTGAACACTGAAGCTTTCTTT
CDR3aa: CASSTRGVNTEAFF

v_gene: TRBV11-2
j_gene: TRBJ2-5
abundance: .
d_gene: .
CDR3nt: TGTGCCAGCAGCCAAAGAGGCGGCGGTGGGTCAGAGACCCAGTACTTC
CDR3aa: CASSQRGGGGSETQYF

v_gene: TRBV12-3/TRBV12-4
j_gene: TRBJ1-2
abundance: .
d_gene: TRBD1
CDR3nt: TGTGCCAGCAGGGAGATGGGGACAGGAACTAACTATGGCTACACCTTC
CDR3aa: CASREMGTGTNYGYTF

v_gene: TRBV7-3
j_gene: TRBJ2-7
abundance: .
d_gene: TRBD1
CDR3nt: TGTGCCAGCAGGCAAGACCCGGGACAGCTTAATGAGCAGTACTTC
CDR3aa: CASRQDPGQLNEQYF

v_gene: TRBV29-1
j_gene: TRBJ2-1
abundance: .
d_gene: TRBD1
CDR3nt: TGCAGCGTCGCAGTGATCCAGGGGGCGAATGAGCAGTTCTTC
CDR3aa: CSVAVIQGANEQFF